This TCR beta chain was documented in a study of T cell responses to AZD1222 COVID-19 vaccine. Samples with a second dose at about 4 or about 12 weeks were pooled together. Per germline, CDR1 SGHNT and CDR2 YYREEE (reference sequence). V dropped 1 base and J dropped 6 bases, with 11 bases sitting between them. There are 13 residues in the CDR3. This clone has just one count. The antigen remains unidentified. Some clones are missing from TCRdb's copy, which holds only in-frame ones; the method was immunoSEQ multiplex PCR. The table lists 120,000 to 150,000 clones, about 88% of them singletons. Study outcomes and limitations: Only after the peak T cell response were repertoires sampled. Targeting of unmutated variant regions was reportedly seen in nearly half of spike-specific TCRs. Regions 160-218 and 743-854 dominated among vaccine-associated CD4 TCRs spanning spike.

This TCR was recovered from an adult who received the AZD1222 COVID-19 vaccine. V is TRBV5-4 and J is TRBJ2-7; a weak D match, TRBD2 (6 bases). The sequencing here drew on peripheral blood, taken 28 days after the second AZD1222 dose. The CDR3 nucleotides read TGTGCCAGCAGCTTGCGGGGGAGGTTCGAGCAGTACTTC. Translated: CASSLRGRFEQYF. Looking up the rest from reference TRBV5-4 and TRBJ2-7 gives the full variable domain: ETGVTQSPTHLIKTRGQQVTLRCSSQSGHNTVSWYQQALGQGPQFIFQYYREEENGRGNFPPRFSGLQFPNYSSELNVNALELDDSALYLCASSLRGRFEQYFGPGTRLTVT.